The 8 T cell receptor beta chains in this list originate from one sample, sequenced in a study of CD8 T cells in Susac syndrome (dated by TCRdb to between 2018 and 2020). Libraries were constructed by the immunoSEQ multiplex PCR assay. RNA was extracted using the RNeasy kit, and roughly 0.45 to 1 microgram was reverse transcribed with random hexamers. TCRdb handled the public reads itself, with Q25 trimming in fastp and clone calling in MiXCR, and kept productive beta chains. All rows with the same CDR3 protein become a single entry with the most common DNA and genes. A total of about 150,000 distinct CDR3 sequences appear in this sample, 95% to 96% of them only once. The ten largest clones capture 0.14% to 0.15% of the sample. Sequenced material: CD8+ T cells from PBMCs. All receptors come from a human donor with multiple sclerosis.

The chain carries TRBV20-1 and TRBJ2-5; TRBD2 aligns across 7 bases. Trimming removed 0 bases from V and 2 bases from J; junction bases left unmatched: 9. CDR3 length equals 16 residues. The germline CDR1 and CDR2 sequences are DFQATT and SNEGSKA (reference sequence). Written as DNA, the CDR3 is TGCAGTGCTAGAGATAGTCGGGGGGTTTTTCAAGAGACCCAGTACTTC. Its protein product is CSARDSRGVFQETQYF.

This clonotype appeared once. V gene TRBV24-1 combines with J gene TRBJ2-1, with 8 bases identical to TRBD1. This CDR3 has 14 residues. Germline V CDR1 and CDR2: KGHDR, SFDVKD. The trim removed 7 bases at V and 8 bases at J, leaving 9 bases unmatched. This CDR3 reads CATSTGTGIDEQFF. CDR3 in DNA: TGTGCCACCAGCACCGGGACAGGCATCGATGAGCAGTTCTTC.

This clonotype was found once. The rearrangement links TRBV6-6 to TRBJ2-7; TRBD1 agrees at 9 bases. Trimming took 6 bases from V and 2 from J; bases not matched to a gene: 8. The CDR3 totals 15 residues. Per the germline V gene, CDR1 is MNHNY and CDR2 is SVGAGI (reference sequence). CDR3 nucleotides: TGTGCCAGCAGCCAAGCGGGACAGGGCCCCTACGAGCAGTACGTC. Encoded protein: CASSQAGQGPYEQYV.

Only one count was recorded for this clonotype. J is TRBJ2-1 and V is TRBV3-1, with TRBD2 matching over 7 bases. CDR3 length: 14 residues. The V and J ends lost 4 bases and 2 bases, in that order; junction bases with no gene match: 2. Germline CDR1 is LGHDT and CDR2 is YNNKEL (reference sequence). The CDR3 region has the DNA TGTGCCAGCAGCCGGGAGGGGCCCTACAATGAGCAGTTCTTC. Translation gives CASSREGPYNEQFF.

DNA of the CDR3: TGCAGTGCTAGAGCCAGAAGACGCCGGTTGATAGGAAACACCATATATTTT. Residues: CSARARRRRLIGNTIYF. V gene TRBV20-1 combines with J gene TRBJ1-3; no definite D call. This CDR3 is 17 amino acids long. Germline loops: CDR1 DFQATT, CDR2 SNEGSKA (reference sequence). The V and J ends lost 1 base and 4 bases respectively, with 20 bases between them.

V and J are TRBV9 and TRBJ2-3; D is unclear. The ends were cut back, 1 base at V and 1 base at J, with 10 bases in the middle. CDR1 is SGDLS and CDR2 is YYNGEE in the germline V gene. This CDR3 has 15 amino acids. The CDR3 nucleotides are TGTGCCAGCAGCGTAATCAGCACAGGCACAGATACGCAGTATTTT. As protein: CASSVISTGTDTQYF.

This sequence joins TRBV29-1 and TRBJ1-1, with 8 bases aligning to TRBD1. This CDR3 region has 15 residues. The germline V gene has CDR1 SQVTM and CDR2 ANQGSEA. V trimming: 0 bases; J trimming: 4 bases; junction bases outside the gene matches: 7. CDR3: CSVEDPLTGGTEAFF. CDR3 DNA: TGCAGCGTTGAAGATCCCCTTACAGGGGGCACTGAAGCTTTCTTT.

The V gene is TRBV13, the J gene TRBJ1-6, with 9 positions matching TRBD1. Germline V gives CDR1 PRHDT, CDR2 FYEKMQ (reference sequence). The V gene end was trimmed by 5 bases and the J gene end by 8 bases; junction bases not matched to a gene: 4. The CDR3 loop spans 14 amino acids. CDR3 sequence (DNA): TGTGCCAGCAGCCTCCGACAGGGGGATTCACCCCTCCACTTT. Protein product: CASSLRQGDSPLHF.